A selection of T cell receptor beta chains follows, all from one sample in a study of T-cell reconstitution after alpha-beta-depleted transplantation in children. In TCRdb, the PCR reads were re-called with MiXCR into one record per CDR3 protein. In the table there are 350,000 to 400,000 distinct CDR3 sequences, 20% of which are singletons. Material: PBMCs from the stem cell graft donor, obtained from the stem cell graft. These receptors came from a human donor who donated a stem cell graft to a child with acute myeloid leukemia. Each CDR3 is given without its conserved first and last residue.

V: TRBV11-2; J: TRBJ2-7; CDR3: ASSPRTSGRLSSYEQY
V: TRBV12-3/TRBV12-4; J: TRBJ2-7; CDR3: ASRPSDGSYEQY
V: TRBV29-1; J: TRBJ2-2; CDR3: SAMRAGERELF
V: TRBV29-1; J: TRBJ1-1; CDR3: SGGELQGEKAF
V: TRBV29-1; J: TRBJ2-7; CDR3: SVRTSGSPLDYEQY
V: TRBV7-9; J: TRBJ2-2; CDR3: ASSARTTNTGELF
V: TRBV12-3/TRBV12-4; J: TRBJ2-1; CDR3: ASSLASGTFSYNEQF
V: TRBV4-1; J: TRBJ2-5; CDR3: ASSQEGKSGTQY
V: TRBV7-9; J: TRBJ1-1; CDR3: ASSLVSGMNTEAF
V: TRBV20-1; J: TRBJ2-3; CDR3: SAASGRAGDTDTQY
V: TRBV20-1; J: TRBJ2-7; CDR3: SARVASHEQY
V: TRBV12-3/TRBV12-4; J: TRBJ1-2; CDR3: ASSQDRGLYGYT
V: TRBV6-4; J: TRBJ2-1; CDR3: ASSPRADNYNEQF
V: TRBV7-2; J: TRBJ2-5; CDR3: ASSLMEETQY
V: TRBV29-1; J: TRBJ1-3; CDR3: SAVRDLGNTIY
V: TRBV20-1; J: TRBJ2-3; CDR3: SGRRTFTDTQY
V: TRBV7-7; J: TRBJ2-1; CDR3: ASSLDGVKQF
V: TRBV24-1; J: TRBJ2-3; CDR3: ATSGRTVHTDTQY
V: TRBV29-1; J: TRBJ2-2; CDR3: SVDRGQGELF
V: TRBV20-1; J: TRBJ2-7; CDR3: SAKGPQGTYEQY
V: TRBV10-3; J: TRBJ2-2; CDR3: AISVDRGPGTGELF
V: TRBV15; J: TRBJ2-1; CDR3: ATSHGRGRNEQF
V: TRBV12-3/TRBV12-4; J: TRBJ1-4; CDR3: ACLRGGNEKLF
V: TRBV4-1; J: TRBJ2-1; CDR3: ASSRTQLNEQF
V: TRBV7-9; J: TRBJ2-3; CDR3: ASSPEDSDTQY
V: TRBV2; J: TRBJ1-1; CDR3: ASSGDMGYEAF